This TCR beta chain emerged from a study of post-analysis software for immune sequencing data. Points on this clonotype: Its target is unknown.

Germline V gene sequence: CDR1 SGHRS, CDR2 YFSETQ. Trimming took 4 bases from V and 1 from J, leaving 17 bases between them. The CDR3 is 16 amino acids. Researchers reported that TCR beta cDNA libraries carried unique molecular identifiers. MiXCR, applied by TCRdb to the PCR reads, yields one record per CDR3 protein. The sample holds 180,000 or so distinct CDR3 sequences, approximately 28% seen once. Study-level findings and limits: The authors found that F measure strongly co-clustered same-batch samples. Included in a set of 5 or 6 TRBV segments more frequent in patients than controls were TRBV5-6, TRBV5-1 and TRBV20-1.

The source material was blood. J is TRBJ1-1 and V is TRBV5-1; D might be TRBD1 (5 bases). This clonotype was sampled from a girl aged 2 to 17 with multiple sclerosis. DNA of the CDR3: TGCGCCAGCAGCCTCCGCGGAGGGGCGGCGAACACTGAAGCTTTCTTT. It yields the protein CASSLRGGAANTEAFF.